A single sample gave rise to the 10 T cell receptor beta chains below, sequenced in a study of shared clonotypes between healthy human individuals. Repertoires were generated with immunoSEQ multiplex PCR, while TCRdb's copy carries only in-frame clones and drops some. The sample contains more than 2 million clones, roughly 94% of which appear only once. Specimen: naive CD4+ T cells sorted from blood. The subset was: CD45RA+ positively selected. Receptors originate from a man between 18 and 35 years old in good health.

This clone showed up just once. The rearrangement links TRBV7-9 to TRBJ2-1, with 8 bases lining up with TRBD2. V lost 8 bases to trimming and J lost 4 bases; unmatched junction nucleotides: 7. The V gene's germline CDR1 is SEHNR and CDR2 FQNEAQ (reference sequence). The CDR3 runs 14 residues. The CDR3 sequence is CASPLSGTYNEQFF. The CDR3 DNA reads as TGTGCCAGCCCACTTAGCGGGACTTACAATGAGCAGTTCTTC. The whole variable domain, remainder taken from reference TRBV7-9 and TRBJ2-1, is DTGVSQNPRHKITKRGQNVTFRCDPISEHNRLYWYRQTLGQGPEFLTYFQNEAQLEKSRLLSDRFSAERPKGSFSTLEIQRTEQGDSAMYLCASPLSGTYNEQFFGPGTRLTVL.

The rearrangement links TRBV4-1 to TRBJ2-7, with TRBD2 as a possible D gene (5 bases). Deletions cut 0 bases from V and 3 bases from J, with 12 bases between. The CDR3 runs 15 residues. Looked up from germline, CDR1 is MGHRA and CDR2 is YSYEKL. CDR3 region: CASSQEGVVRYEQYF. The CDR3 nucleotides read TGCGCCAGCAGCCAAGAGGGAGTTGTTCGCTACGAGCAGTACTTC.

There are a few counts of this clone. Other nucleotide sequences from this sample produce the same CDR3. The chain carries TRBV7-2 and TRBJ2-5; D not certain. V lost 5 bases to trimming and J lost 2 bases, with 3 bases between them. CDR1 and CDR2 (germline): SGHTA, FQGNSA. The CDR3 contains 11 residues. The CDR3 loop is CASSPQETQYF. CDR3 coding DNA: TGTGCCAGCAGCCCACAAGAGACCCAGTACTTC.

This chain uses TRBV19 with TRBJ1-2, with D possibly TRBD1 on 5 matching bases. V dropped 6 bases and J dropped 0 bases, with 11 bases sitting between them. The CDR3 is made up of 14 amino acids. The germline V gene encodes CDR1 LNHDA and CDR2 SQIVND (reference sequence). This chain's CDR3 is CASSPLTANYGYTF. The CDR3 coding sequence is TGTGCCAGTAGCCCACTGACAGCTAACTATGGCTACACCTTC.

The chain combines TRBV27 with TRBJ1-3; D gene uncertain. Per germline, CDR1 MNHEY and CDR2 SMNVEV (reference sequence). The CDR3 has 13 amino acids. V was trimmed by 5 bases and J by 6 bases, leaving 11 bases between them. CDR3 amino acids: CASSGLDANTIYF. As DNA, the CDR3 is TGTGCCAGCAGTGGATTGGACGCAAACACCATATATTTT.

The chain joins TRBV5-4 to TRBJ2-3; a possible D gene is TRBD2 (6 bases). The CDR3 sequence is 15 residues long. In germline, CDR1 is SGHNT, CDR2 YYREEE (reference sequence). The V and J ends lost 0 bases and 5 bases respectively, with 13 bases between them. CDR3 DNA sequence: TGTGCCAGCAGCTTGGCGCGGGGAGATGTAGATACGCAGTATTTT. Amino acid sequence: CASSLARGDVDTQYF. Supplemented by reference TRBV5-4 and TRBJ2-3, the full variable domain reads ETGVTQSPTHLIKTRGQQVTLRCSSQSGHNTVSWYQQALGQGPQFIFQYYREEENGRGNFPPRFSGLQFPNYSSELNVNALELDDSALYLCASSLARGDVDTQYFGPGTRLTVL.

The gene calls are TRBV7-2 and TRBJ2-5, with D maybe TRBD2 (5 bases). The J call is uncertain, as TRBJ2-7 better fits the DNA end. Germline-derived CDR1 and CDR2 are SGHTA and FQGNSA. The CDR3 runs 14 residues. CDR3 region: CASSSTMPPYEQYF. CDR3 DNA: TGTGCCAGCAGCTCGACTATGCCTCCCTACGAGCAGTACTTC.

This chain links TRBV30 with TRBJ2-5; the D gene is possibly TRBD1 (5 bases). Germline V gene sequence: CDR1 GTSNPN, CDR2 SVGIG (reference sequence). V lost 5 bases to trimming and J lost 7 bases, with 14 bases between them. The CDR3 runs to 12 residues. CDR3 nucleotide sequence: TGTGCCTGGGGCCAGGGAAAGGGGACCCAGTACTTC. Translation gives CAWGQGKGTQYF.

The chain recombines TRBV29-1 with TRBJ2-1, with D possibly called TRBD1 or TRBD2 (6 bases each). Trimming removed 7 bases from V and 6 bases from J, with 13 bases in between. The CDR3 has 12 residues. Germline CDR1 and CDR2: SQVTM and ANQGSEA. The CDR3: CSAGAGTNEQFF. The CDR3 nucleotides read TGCAGCGCGGGGGCGGGGACCAATGAGCAGTTCTTC.

The rearrangement joins TRBV18 to TRBJ1-2; 12 bases fit TRBD1. After removal of 1 base from V and 6 bases from J, the junction contained 12 bases not matched to a gene. The germline V gene has CDR1 KGHSH and CDR2 LQKENI. CDR3 length: 18 residues. CDR3 loop: CASSPQDPGQGASNGYTF. CDR3 nucleotide sequence: TGTGCCAGCTCACCACAAGATCCGGGACAGGGGGCTAGTAATGGCTACACCTTC.